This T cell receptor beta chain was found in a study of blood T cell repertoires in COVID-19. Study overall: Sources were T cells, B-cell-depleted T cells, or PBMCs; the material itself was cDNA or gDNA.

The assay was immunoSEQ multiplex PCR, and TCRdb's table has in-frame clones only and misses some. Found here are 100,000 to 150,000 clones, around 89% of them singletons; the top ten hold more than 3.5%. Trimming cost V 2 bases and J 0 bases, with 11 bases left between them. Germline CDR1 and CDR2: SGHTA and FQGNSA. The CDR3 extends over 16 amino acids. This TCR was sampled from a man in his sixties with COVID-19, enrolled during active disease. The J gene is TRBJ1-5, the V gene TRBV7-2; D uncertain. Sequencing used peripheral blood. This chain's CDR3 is CASSLQAGYSNQPQHF. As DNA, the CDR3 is TGTGCCAGCAGCTTACAGGCAGGTTATAGCAATCAGCCCCAGCATTTT.